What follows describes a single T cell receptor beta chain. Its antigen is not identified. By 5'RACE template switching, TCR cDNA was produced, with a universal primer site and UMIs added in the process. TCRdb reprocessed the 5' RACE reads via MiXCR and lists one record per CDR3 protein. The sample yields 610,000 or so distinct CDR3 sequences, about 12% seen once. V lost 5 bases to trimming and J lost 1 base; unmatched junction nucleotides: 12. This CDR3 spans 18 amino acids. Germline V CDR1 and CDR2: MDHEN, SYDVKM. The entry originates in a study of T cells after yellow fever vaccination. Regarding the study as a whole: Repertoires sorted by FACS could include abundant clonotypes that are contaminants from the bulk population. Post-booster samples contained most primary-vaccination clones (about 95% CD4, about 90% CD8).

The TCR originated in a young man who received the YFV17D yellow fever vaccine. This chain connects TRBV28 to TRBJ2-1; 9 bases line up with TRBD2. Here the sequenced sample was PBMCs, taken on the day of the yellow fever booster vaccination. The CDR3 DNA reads TGTGCCAGCAGTCGGGATTTGGGCGGGAGGGCTTCCTACAATGAGCAGTTCTTC. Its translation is CASSRDLGGRASYNEQFF.